The sequence of this T cell receptor (beta chain) was determined in a study of a mutant IDH1 vaccine in newly diagnosed glioma. Study information: Vaccine administration was initiated 4-6 weeks following radiotherapy alone, or with temozolomide cycles. Week 35 was assigned to visit V12, and week 47 was assigned to visit V13.

Time point described: week 35, safety follow-up. Vaccination used 300 ug of mutant IDH1 20-mer peptide per dose, with topical imiquimod. This CDR3 comprises 15 residues. V gave up 5 bases and J gave up 0 bases, with 11 bases separating them. Germline CDR1 reads SGHTA; CDR2 reads FQGNSA. Libraries were prepared by immunoSEQ multiplex PCR; TCRdb keeps only in-frame clonotypes and omits some of them. This table holds approximately 47,000 clones, 85% to 90% found once. In regard to this clone: Antigen specificity is unknown.

The clonotype was recovered from a woman between 35 and 50 years old with glioma. The chain uses TRBV7-2 and TRBJ2-4; weak D call: TRBD1 (6 bases). The source material was PBMCs, sampled from a glioma patient whose treatment included an IDH1 peptide vaccine. This CDR3 is CASSPRTEAKNIQYF. The CDR3 region has the DNA TGTGCCAGCAGCCCGCGGACAGAAGCCAAAAACATTCAGTACTTC. The whole variable domain, remainder taken from reference TRBV7-2 and TRBJ2-4, is GAGVSQSPSNKVTEKGKDVELRCDPISGHTALYWYRQSLGQGLEFLIYFQGNSAPDKSGLPSDRFSAERTGGSVSTLTIQRTQQEDSAVYLCASSPRTEAKNIQYFGAGTRLSVL.